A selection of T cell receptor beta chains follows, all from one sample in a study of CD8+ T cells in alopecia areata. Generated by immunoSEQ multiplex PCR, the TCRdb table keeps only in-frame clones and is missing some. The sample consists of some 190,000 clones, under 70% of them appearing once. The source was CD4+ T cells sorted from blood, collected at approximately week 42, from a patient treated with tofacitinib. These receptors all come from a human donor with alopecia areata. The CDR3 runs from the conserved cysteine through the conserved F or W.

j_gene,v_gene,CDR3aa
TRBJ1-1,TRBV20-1,CSARVLLAAFF
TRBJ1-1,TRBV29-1,CSVAVTPKEGTEAFF
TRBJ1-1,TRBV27,CATQYKAWDSGEAFF
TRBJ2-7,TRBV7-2,CASSTEQGRYEQYF
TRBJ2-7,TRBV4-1,CASSQLRTSGGQRYEQYF
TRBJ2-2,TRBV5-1,CASSPDHTGELFF
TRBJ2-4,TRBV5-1,CASSFGQGPTIKNIQYF
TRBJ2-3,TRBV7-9,CASSPPPVMTDTQYF
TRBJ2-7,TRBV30,CAWRGAGPEQYF
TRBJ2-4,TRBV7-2,CASSIQGAGYIQYF
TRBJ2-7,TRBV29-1,CSVAEDSYEQYF
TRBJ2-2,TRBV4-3,CASGSSDTGELFF
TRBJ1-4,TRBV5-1,CASSLDGRPNEKLFF
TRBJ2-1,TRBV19,CATRQGNEQFF
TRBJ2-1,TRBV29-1,CSVVLRLAVNEQFF
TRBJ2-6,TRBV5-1,CASRGWGHTGAISGANVLTF
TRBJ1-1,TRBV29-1,CSVSKVMNTEAFF
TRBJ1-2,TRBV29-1,CSVVGTGDGYTF
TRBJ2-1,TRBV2,CASSEYVNEQFF
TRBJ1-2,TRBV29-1,CSVRAGGNGGYTF
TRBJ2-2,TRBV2,CARPTGNTGELFF
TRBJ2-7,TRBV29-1,CSAGLNAYEQYF
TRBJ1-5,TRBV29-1,CSVVYGSNQPQHF
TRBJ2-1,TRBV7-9,CASSYGDSYNEQFF
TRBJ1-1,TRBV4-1,CASSQDRRGSTEAFF
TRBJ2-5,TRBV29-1,CSVCPMAQETQYF
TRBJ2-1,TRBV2,CASSLGIYNEQFF
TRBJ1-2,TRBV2,CASQRDRQANYGYTF
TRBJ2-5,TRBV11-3,CASSSGREETQYF
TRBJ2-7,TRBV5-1,CASGDRYYEQYF
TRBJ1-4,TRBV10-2,CASRREGEKLFF
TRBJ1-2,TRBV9,CASSVSGALSPDGYTF
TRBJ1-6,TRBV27,CASAGAVRNSPLHF
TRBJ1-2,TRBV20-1,CSIGGDYGYTF
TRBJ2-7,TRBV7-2,CASSLERGSIIEQYF
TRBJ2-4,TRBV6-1,CASSDPGAVAKNIQYF
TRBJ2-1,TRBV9,CASSVRDRVTNEQFF
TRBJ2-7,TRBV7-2,CASSTGTGPYEQYF
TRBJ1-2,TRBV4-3,CASSQDLVRGYTF
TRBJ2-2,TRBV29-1,CSVGSGTGELFF
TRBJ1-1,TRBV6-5,CASSEAIEAFF
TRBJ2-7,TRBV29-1,CSVDEVGSYEQYF
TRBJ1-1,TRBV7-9,CASSFVGEGTEAFF
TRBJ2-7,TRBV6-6,CASSPGGEQYF
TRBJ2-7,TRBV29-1,CSVDWEWDSYYEQYF
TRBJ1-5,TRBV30,CAWTASNGQPQHF
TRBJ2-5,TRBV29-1,CSVVPGSQWETQYF
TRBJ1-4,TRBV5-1,CASSSGRATNEKLFF
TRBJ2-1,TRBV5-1,CASSLERGTGNEQFF
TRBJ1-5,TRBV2,CASTTDSNQPQHF
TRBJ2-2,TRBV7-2,CASSLASYRGELFF
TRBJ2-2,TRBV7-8,CASSLGLQNTGELFF
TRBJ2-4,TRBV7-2,CASSPGRRHGLAKNIQYF
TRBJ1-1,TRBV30,CAWSVRTGRAFF
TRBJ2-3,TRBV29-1,CSVEYLTTSTDTQYF
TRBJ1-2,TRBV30,CAWSVQANYGYTF
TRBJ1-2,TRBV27,CASSRTGIMINYGYTF
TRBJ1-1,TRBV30,CAWSDRQGNTEAFF
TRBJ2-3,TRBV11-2,CASSRGQTTDTQYF